This entry is about one TCR beta chain. Its target is not known. Treatment defined: some 20 received Ad26.COV2.S at low or high dose, single or two shots; about 5 received placebo; per-sample allocation not given. At day 63 after the first vaccine or placebo injection, samples were drawn. The CDR3 extends over 15 amino acids. Germline loops: CDR1 KGHSH, CDR2 LQKENI. V was pared by 3 bases and J by 6 bases, with 17 bases between. These data originate in a study of Ad26.COV2.S vaccination and SARS-CoV-2 variants. Study findings and constraints: Reported post-vaccination CD8+ and CD4+ T cell responses to spike showed substantial breadth.

The assay was immunoSEQ multiplex PCR, and TCRdb's table has in-frame clones only and misses some. The table has some 350,000 clones, about 90% seen once. This specimen was peripheral blood, taken in a trial of Ad26.COV2.S vaccine versus placebo. J is TRBJ1-2 and V is TRBV18, with a weak D call TRBD1 (5 bases). This TCR was sampled from a person between 18 and 60 years old who received the Ad26.COV2.S COVID-19 vaccine or a placebo. CDR3 amino acids: CASSPDGRGGDGYTF. In DNA, the CDR3 is TGTGCCAGCTCACCTGACGGTCGCGGAGGGGATGGCTACACCTTC.